The 32 T cell receptor beta chains reported below all come from one sample, sequenced in a study of STAT3 mutations in large granular lymphocyte leukemia. Notes on the study in general: In T-cell large granular lymphocyte leukemia, about half of patients showed multiple immunodominant subclonotypes.

Here immunoSEQ multiplex PCR was the method, and the copy in TCRdb shows in-frame clones only, minus some. Of about 16,000 clones listed, 84% are singletons. These receptors are not linked to any known antigen. The sequencing input was peripheral blood mononuclear cells. Every receptor here comes from a middle-aged man with T-cell large granular lymphocyte leukemia. Some clones in this sample may be carry-over from other donors' samples.

The rearrangement uses TRBV10-3 and TRBJ2-1, with 11 positions matching TRBD2. V shed 10 bases and J 4 bases; nucleotides not matched to a gene: 6. The CDR3 is made up of 14 amino acids. Germline-derived CDR1 and CDR2 are ENHRY and SYGVKD. The DNA for the CDR3 is TGTGCCACCTTTAGCGGGAGGGAGTACAATGAGCAGTTCTTC. Protein product: CATFSGREYNEQFF.

The rearrangement uses TRBV18 and TRBJ1-5; 8 bases fit TRBD1. V lost 4 bases, J lost 0 bases, and 2 bases stayed unmatched. CDR3 length: 15 amino acids. Germline lookup yields CDR1 KGHSH and CDR2 LQKENI. The CDR3 sequence is CASSRGQDSNQPQHF. The CDR3 region has the DNA TGTGCCAGCTCACGGGGACAGGATAGCAATCAGCCCCAGCATTTT.

A single count supports this clone. V is TRBV11-2 and J is TRBJ2-1; 10 positions agree with TRBD1. Germline V lookup: CDR1 SGHAT, CDR2 FQNNGV. The CDR3 is made up of 15 amino acids. J gave up 7 bases and V 3 bases, and 6 bases lay outside the gene matches. The CDR3 spells CASSFGTGVENEQFF. DNA for the CDR3: TGTGCCAGCAGCTTTGGGACAGGGGTAGAGAATGAGCAGTTCTTC.

This clone was seen once. This rearrangement joins TRBV5-1 to TRBJ2-5; TRBD1 aligns across 9 bases. Germline assignment: CDR1 SGHRS and CDR2 YFSETQ. This CDR3 contains 15 residues. The V and J ends lost 4 bases and 3 bases, in that order; junction bases with no gene match: 7. This CDR3 reads CASSTGDRAKETQYF. As DNA, the CDR3 is TGCGCCAGCAGCACGGGGGACAGGGCAAAAGAGACCCAGTACTTC. Full variable domain (missing parts from reference TRBV5-1 and TRBJ2-5): KAGVTQTPRYLIKTRGQQVTLSCSPISGHRSVSWYQQTPGQGLQFLFEYFSETQRNKGNFPGRFSGRQFSNSRSEMNVSTLELGDSALYLCASSTGDRAKETQYFGPGTRLLVL.

This clone has a handful of counts. The chain combines TRBV5-4 with TRBJ2-3; 8 bases align to TRBD1. The CDR3 is made up of 15 amino acids. Germline CDR1 and CDR2: SGHNT and YYREEE (reference sequence). The J segment lost 2 bases and the V segment lost 4 bases, leaving 6 bases of the junction unmatched. CDR3 protein: CASSPRDRTTDTQYF. DNA of the CDR3: TGTGCCAGCAGCCCCCGGGACAGGACCACAGATACGCAGTATTTT.

The V call is TRBV7-9, the J call TRBJ2-7, with D possibly being TRBD1 or TRBD2 (5 bases each). The length of the CDR3 is 15 residues. Germline V gene lookup returns CDR1 SEHNR and CDR2 FQNEAQ (reference sequence). The V and J ends lost 4 bases and 0 bases respectively, with 13 bases between them. The CDR3 spells CASSSFGAYSYEQYF. CDR3 nucleotide sequence: TGTGCCAGCAGCTCCTTCGGGGCCTACTCCTACGAGCAGTACTTC.

This rearrangement joins TRBV7-3 to TRBJ2-7; a possible D gene is TRBD2 (6 bases). The CDR3 runs to 15 residues. The germline gives CDR1 SGHTA, CDR2 FQGTGA. Deletions cut 5 bases from V and 2 bases from J, with 16 bases between. CDR3 sequence (DNA): TGTGCCAGCAGCATTCAGGGAGGTCTTCCCTACGAGCAGTACTTC. Protein product: CASSIQGGLPYEQYF.

This sequence joins TRBV4-3 and TRBJ1-2; 9 bases align to TRBD1. The CDR3 is made up of 14 amino acids. Unmatched junction bases numbered 9, after V lost 3 bases and J lost 10 bases. CDR1 is LGHNA and CDR2 is YSLEER in the germline V gene. The DNA for the CDR3 is TGCGCCAGCAGCCACTGGGACAGGGTTCTTGACTACACCTTC. Amino acid sequence: CASSHWDRVLDYTF.

V usage is TRBV9 and J usage is TRBJ2-3; D is unresolved. V was pared by 0 bases and J by 6 bases, with 11 bases between. The CDR3 is made up of 14 amino acids. In germline, CDR1 is SGDLS, CDR2 YYNGEE. CDR3 protein: CASSVGTLGDTQYF. The CDR3, as DNA: TGTGCCAGCAGCGTAGGAACCCTGGGGGATACGCAGTATTTT. Using reference TRBV9 and TRBJ2-3 for the parts outside the CDR3, the full variable domain is DSGVTQTPKHLITATGQRVTLRCSPRSGDLSVYWYQQSLDQGLQFLIQYYNGEERAKGNILERFSAQQFPDLHSELNLSSLELGDSALYFCASSVGTLGDTQYFGPGTRLTVL.

This chain connects TRBV5-1 to TRBJ2-7; D unresolved. The CDR3 covers 14 residues. Deletions cut 0 bases from V and 3 bases from J, with 10 bases between. Per the germline V gene, CDR1 is SGHRS and CDR2 is YFSETQ. The CDR3 region has the DNA TGCGCCAGCAGCTTGGTAGGTGCTGACTACGAGCAGTACTTC. This codes for CASSLVGADYEQYF.

Written as DNA, the CDR3 is TGTGCCAGCAGCTTAGTGGGCGGGAAGGCCTACAATGAGCAGTTCTTC. Residues: CASSLVGGKAYNEQFF. The chain has TRBV7-9 and TRBJ2-1; tentatively, D is TRBD2 (6 bases). Germline CDR1 SEHNR, CDR2 FQNEAQ (reference sequence). Trimming cost V 1 base and J 2 bases, with 12 bases left between them. The CDR3 extends over 16 amino acids.

V is TRBV29-1 and J is TRBJ1-4; tentative D call: TRBD1 (6 bases). CDR1 and CDR2 from the germline V gene are SQVTM and ANQGSEA. Trimming pared 6 bases from V and 8 bases from J, leaving 16 bases between. The CDR3 has 13 residues. CDR3 amino acids: CSVGDTPGEKLFF. CDR3 in DNA: TGCAGCGTCGGGGACACCCCGGGGGAAAAACTGTTTTTT. The whole variable domain, remainder taken from reference TRBV29-1 and TRBJ1-4, is SAVISQKPSRDICQRGTSLTIQCQVDSQVTMMFWYRQQPGQSLTLIATANQGSEATYESGFVIDKFPISRPNLTFSTLTVSNMSPEDSSIYLCSVGDTPGEKLFFGSGTQLSVL.

This chain joins TRBV19 and TRBJ1-4; TRBD1 matches at 11 bases. Germline trimming cut 3 bases from V and 8 bases from J; bases unmatched to any gene: 14. The CDR3 sequence is 18 residues long. Germline V gives CDR1 LNHDA, CDR2 SQIVND (reference sequence). This chain's CDR3 is CASSIAGTGGPPGEKLFF. In DNA, the CDR3 is TGTGCCAGTAGTATTGCCGGGACAGGGGGTCCCCCCGGCGAAAAACTGTTTTTT. The full variable domain, its missing parts supplied by reference TRBV19 and TRBJ1-4, is DGGITQSPKYLFRKEGQNVTLSCEQNLNHDAMYWYRQDPGQGLRLIYYSQIVNDFQKGDIAEGYSVSREKKESFPLTVTSAQKNPTAFYLCASSIAGTGGPPGEKLFFGSGTQLSVL.

The chain combines TRBV5-1 with TRBJ1-1; maybe TRBD1 (5 bases). This CDR3 contains 15 residues. The V and J ends lost 1 base and 7 bases respectively, with 17 bases between them. The germline V gene has CDR1 SGHRS and CDR2 YFSETQ. The CDR3 sequence is CASSLWGSNGHEAFF. The CDR3 bases are TGCGCCAGCAGCTTGTGGGGAAGCAACGGACATGAAGCTTTCTTT.

The chain couples TRBV6-5 to TRBJ1-5; the D is unclear. In germline, CDR1 is MNHEY, CDR2 SVGAGI. Trimming left V 8 bases short and J 2 bases short, with 10 bases between. The CDR3 runs to 13 residues. The CDR3 region is CASGLKGNQPQHF. In DNA form, the CDR3 reads TGTGCCAGCGGATTGAAAGGCAATCAGCCCCAGCATTTT.

The J gene is TRBJ2-3, the V gene TRBV6-6; possibly TRBD2 for D (5 bases). This CDR3 comprises 14 residues. Trimming stripped 6 bases from V and 2 bases from J, with 12 bases between. Germline V lookup: CDR1 MNHNY, CDR2 SVGAGI (reference sequence). CDR3 sequence (DNA): TGTGCCAGCAGCTCGAGAGCGGCCACAGATACGCAGTATTTT. Translation gives CASSSRAATDTQYF.

The chain uses TRBV2 and TRBJ2-7; possibly TRBD1 or TRBD2 for D (5 bases each). CDR1 is SNHLY and CDR2 is FYNNEI in the germline V gene. The CDR3 runs to 14 residues. Trimming left V 0 bases short and J 3 bases short, with 9 bases between. The CDR3: CASSEALGGYEQYF. CDR3 in DNA: TGTGCCAGCAGTGAAGCGCTTGGGGGCTACGAGCAGTACTTC.

The chain links TRBV25-1 to TRBJ2-7; TRBD2 agrees at 7 bases. The CDR3 covers 15 residues. The ends lost 3 bases at V and 2 bases at J; junction bases unmatched: 7. The germline V gene has CDR1 MGHDK and CDR2 SYGVNS. CDR3 bases: TGTGCCAGCAGTGATGAGGCTAGCGGTCCCTACGAGCAGTACTTC. Translation: CASSDEASGPYEQYF.

The chain carries TRBV7-3 and TRBJ2-7; the match to TRBD1 covers 7 bases. The germline CDR1 and CDR2 sequences are SGHTA and FQGTGA. The CDR3 spans 15 residues. With V trimmed by 2 bases and J by 3 bases, 7 bases remained unmatched. The CDR3 here is CASSLSAGGGYEQYF. The CDR3 bases are TGTGCCAGCAGCTTATCGGCAGGGGGTGGCTACGAGCAGTACTTC. Looking up the rest from reference TRBV7-3 and TRBJ2-7 gives the full variable domain: GAGVSQTPSNKVTEKGKYVELRCDPISGHTALYWYRQSLGQGPEFLIYFQGTGAADDSGLPNDRFFAVRPEGSVSTLKIQRTERGDSAVYLCASSLSAGGGYEQYFGPGTRLTVT.

The J gene is TRBJ2-7, the V gene TRBV6-1; D possibly uses TRBD1 or TRBD2 (5 bases each). Trimming cost V 6 bases and J 5 bases, with 11 bases left between them. Per germline, CDR1 MNHNS and CDR2 SASEGT. The CDR3 is 12 amino acids. In DNA, the CDR3 is TGTGCCAGCAGGGGACCTCCGGACGAGCAGTACTTC. This codes for CASRGPPDEQYF.

This rearrangement joins TRBV5-1 to TRBJ2-1; D is undetermined. The germline V and J ends were trimmed by 4 bases and 3 bases, with 2 bases remaining between them. The CDR3 runs 11 residues. Germline loops: CDR1 SGHRS, CDR2 YFSETQ. DNA of the CDR3: TGCGCCAGCAGCATCTACAATGAGCAGTTCTTC. It yields the protein CASSIYNEQFF.

V usage is TRBV2 and J usage is TRBJ2-3, with D perhaps matching TRBD1 or TRBD2 (5 bases each). CDR3 size: 14 residues. Deletions cut 5 bases from V and 6 bases from J, with 15 bases between. Germline CDR1 and CDR2: SNHLY and FYNNEI. The CDR3 loop reads CASSPRGGTDTQYF. As DNA, the CDR3 is TGTGCCAGCAGTCCTAGGGGTGGGACGGATACGCAGTATTTT. The whole variable domain, filled in from reference TRBV2 and TRBJ2-3, reads EPEVTQTPSHQVTQMGQEVILRCVPISNHLYFYWYRQILGQKVEFLVSFYNNEISEKSEIFDDQFSVERPDGSNFTLKIRSTKLEDSAMYFCASSPRGGTDTQYFGPGTRLTVL.

This clone was seen once. This chain links TRBV6-5 with TRBJ1-5, with 8 nucleotides matching TRBD1. The junction had 5 bases not matched to a gene; V was cut back by 4 bases and J by 9 bases. CDR3 length: 13 residues. Germline CDR1 reads MNHEY; CDR2 reads SVGAGI. The CDR3 is CASSSTGGRPQHF. In DNA form, the CDR3 reads TGTGCCAGCAGTTCTACAGGGGGACGGCCCCAGCATTTT.

The J gene is TRBJ1-2, the V gene TRBV18; D ambiguous. From germline, CDR1 is KGHSH and CDR2 LQKENI. V lost 3 bases and J lost 3, with 11 bases in between. The CDR3 is made up of 14 amino acids. CDR3 protein: CASSPDGSYYGYTF. The DNA of the CDR3 is TGTGCCAGCTCACCGGACGGGTCCTACTATGGCTACACCTTC.

This clone was seen only a few times. The V and J genes are TRBV11-3 and TRBJ2-3, with D tentatively TRBD1 (5 bases). Germline CDR1 and CDR2: SGHNT and YENEEA. Deletions cut 3 bases from V and 8 bases from J, with 9 bases between. The CDR3 is made up of 12 amino acids. This CDR3 reads CASSLGQATQYF. The CDR3 region has the DNA TGTGCCAGCAGCTTGGGGCAGGCTACGCAGTATTTT.

This chain connects TRBV29-1 to TRBJ2-2; D might be TRBD2 (5 bases). Germline loops: CDR1 SQVTM, CDR2 ANQGSEA. V was trimmed by 5 bases and J by 8 bases, leaving 15 bases between them. CDR3 length: 13 residues. CDR3 sequence: CSVFRGIPGELFF. As DNA, the CDR3 is TGCAGCGTTTTCCGGGGAATTCCTGGGGAGCTGTTTTTT.

The CDR3 DNA follows: TGTGCCAGCTCAGGGGTGGACTACGAGCAGTACTTC. This encodes CASSGVDYEQYF. This rearrangement joins TRBV18 to TRBJ2-7; D is undetermined. Germline V gene lookup returns CDR1 KGHSH and CDR2 LQKENI. CDR3 length: 12 amino acids. The V and J ends lost 5 bases and 3 bases respectively, with 8 bases between them.

The CDR3 DNA is TGTGCCAGCTCACTTTGGACTAGCGGGAACACCGGGGAGCTGTTTTTT. Translated, it gives CASSLWTSGNTGELFF. This chain uses TRBV18 with TRBJ2-2, with 10 positions matching TRBD2. Losses at the gene ends were 4 bases for V and 1 base for J; bases not matched to a gene: 3. CDR1 is KGHSH and CDR2 is LQKENI in the germline V gene. The CDR3 sequence is 16 residues long.

The chain is built from TRBV29-1 and TRBJ2-2; 10 bases are shared with TRBD1. The CDR3 contains 14 residues. Germline CDR1 reads SQVTM; CDR2 reads ANQGSEA. After removal of 5 bases from V and 3 bases from J, the junction contained 3 bases not matched to a gene. Here the CDR3 reads CSVRQGAYTGELFF. In DNA, the CDR3 is TGCAGCGTTAGACAGGGGGCTTACACCGGGGAGCTGTTTTTT.

The V gene is TRBV6-6, the J gene TRBJ1-4; D possibly corresponds to TRBD1 (6 bases). V shed 5 bases and J shed 3 bases, with 10 bases lying between them. The germline V gene encodes CDR1 MNHNY and CDR2 SVGAGI (reference sequence). The CDR3 extends over 14 amino acids. The CDR3 region has the DNA TGTGCCAGCAGTCAGGACAGAGCTAATGAAAAACTGTTTTTT. Protein: CASSQDRANEKLFF.

V is TRBV4-1 and J is TRBJ2-1, with 8 bases lining up with TRBD2. The CDR3 length is 15 residues. From germline, CDR1 is MGHRA and CDR2 YSYEKL. V lost 7 bases, J lost 8 bases, and 13 bases stayed unmatched. The chain's CDR3 is CASKSTSVALDEQFF. CDR3 coding DNA: TGCGCCAGCAAATCGACTAGCGTAGCTCTCGATGAGCAGTTCTTC.

The gene calls are TRBV6-6 and TRBJ2-7, with D unresolved. The CDR3 sequence is 14 residues long. In germline, CDR1 is MNHNY, CDR2 SVGAGI (reference sequence). V lost 7 bases and J lost 1, with 14 bases in between. CDR3 sequence: CASNNGADSYEQYF. The CDR3 coding sequence is TGTGCCAGCAACAACGGCGCAGATTCCTACGAGCAGTACTTC.